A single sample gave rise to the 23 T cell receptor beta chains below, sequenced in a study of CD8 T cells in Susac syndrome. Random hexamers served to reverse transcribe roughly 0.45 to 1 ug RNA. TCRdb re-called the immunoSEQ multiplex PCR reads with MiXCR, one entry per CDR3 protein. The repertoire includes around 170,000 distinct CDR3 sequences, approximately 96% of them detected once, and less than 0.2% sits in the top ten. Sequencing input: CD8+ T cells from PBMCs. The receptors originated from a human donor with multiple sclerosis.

As DNA, the CDR3 is TGTGCCAGCAGCCAGATAGCGGGAGGGGCCTACAATGAGCAGTTCTTC. Translated: CASSQIAGGAYNEQFF. This rearrangement joins TRBV13 to TRBJ2-1; TRBD2 matches 11 bases. Germline V lookup: CDR1 PRHDT, CDR2 FYEKMQ (reference sequence). The V segment lost 5 bases and the J segment 2 bases; nucleotides outside the gene matches: 5. The CDR3 runs to 16 residues.

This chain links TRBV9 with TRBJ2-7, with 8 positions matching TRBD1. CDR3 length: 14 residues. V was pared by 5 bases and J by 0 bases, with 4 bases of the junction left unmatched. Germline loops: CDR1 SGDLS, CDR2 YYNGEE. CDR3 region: CASSSGTGSYEQYF. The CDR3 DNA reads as TGTGCCAGCAGTTCCGGGACAGGCTCCTACGAGCAGTACTTC.

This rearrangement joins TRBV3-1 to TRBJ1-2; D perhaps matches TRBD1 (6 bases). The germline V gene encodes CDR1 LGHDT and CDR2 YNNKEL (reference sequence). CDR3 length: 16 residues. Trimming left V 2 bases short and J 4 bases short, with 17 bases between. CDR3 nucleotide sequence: TGTGCCAGCAGCCAAACTCCCCGGGACACCATCTATGGCTACACCTTC. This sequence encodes CASSQTPRDTIYGYTF.

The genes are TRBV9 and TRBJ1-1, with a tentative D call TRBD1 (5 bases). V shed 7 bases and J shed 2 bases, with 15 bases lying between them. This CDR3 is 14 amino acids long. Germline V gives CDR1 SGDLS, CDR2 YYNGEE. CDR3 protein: CASGGPRGNTEAFF. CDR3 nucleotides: TGTGCCAGCGGGGGACCCCGAGGCAACACTGAAGCTTTCTTT.

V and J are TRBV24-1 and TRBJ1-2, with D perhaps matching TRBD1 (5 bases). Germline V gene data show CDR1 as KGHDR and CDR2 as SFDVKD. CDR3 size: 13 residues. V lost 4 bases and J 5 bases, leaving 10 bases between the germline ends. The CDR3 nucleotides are TGTGCCACCAGTGAGGGGACGGATTATGGCTACACCTTC. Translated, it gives CATSEGTDYGYTF.

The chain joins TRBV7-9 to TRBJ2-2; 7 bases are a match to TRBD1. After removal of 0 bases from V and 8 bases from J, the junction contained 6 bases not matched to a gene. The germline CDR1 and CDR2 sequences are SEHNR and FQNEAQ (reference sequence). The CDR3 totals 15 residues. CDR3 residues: CASSLAMTGTGELFF. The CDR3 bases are TGTGCCAGCAGCTTAGCTATGACAGGGACAGGGGAGCTGTTTTTT.

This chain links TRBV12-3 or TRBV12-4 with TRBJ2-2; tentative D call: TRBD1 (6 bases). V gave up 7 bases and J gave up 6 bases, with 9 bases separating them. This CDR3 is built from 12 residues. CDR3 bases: TGTGCCAGCATTCACAGGGCCGGGGAGCTGTTTTTT. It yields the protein CASIHRAGELFF.

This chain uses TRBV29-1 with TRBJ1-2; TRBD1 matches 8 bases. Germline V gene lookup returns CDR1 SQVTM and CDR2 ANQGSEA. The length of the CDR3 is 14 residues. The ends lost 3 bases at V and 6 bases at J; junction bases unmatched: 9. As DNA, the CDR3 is TGCAGCGTTGATACCAGACAGGGGCCTAATGGCTACACCTTC. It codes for CSVDTRQGPNGYTF.

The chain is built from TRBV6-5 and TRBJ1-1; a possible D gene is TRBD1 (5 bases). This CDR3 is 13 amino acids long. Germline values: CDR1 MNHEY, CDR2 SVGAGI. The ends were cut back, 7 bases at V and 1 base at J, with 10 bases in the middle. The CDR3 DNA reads TGTGCCAGCATCGGGGGGGAGAACACTGAAGCTTTCTTT. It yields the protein CASIGGENTEAFF.

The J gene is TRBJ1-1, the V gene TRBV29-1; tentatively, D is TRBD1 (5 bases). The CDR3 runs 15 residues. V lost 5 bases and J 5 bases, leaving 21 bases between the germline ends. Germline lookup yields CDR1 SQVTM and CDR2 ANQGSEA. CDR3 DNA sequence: TGCAGCGTTCTTAGGGTAGGGCCCGGGGGGACTGAAGCTTTCTTT. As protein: CSVLRVGPGGTEAFF. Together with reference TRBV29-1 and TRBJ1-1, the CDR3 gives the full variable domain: SAVISQKPSRDICQRGTSLTIQCQVDSQVTMMFWYRQQPGQSLTLIATANQGSEATYESGFVIDKFPISRPNLTFSTLTVSNMSPEDSSIYLCSVLRVGPGGTEAFFGQGTRLTVV.

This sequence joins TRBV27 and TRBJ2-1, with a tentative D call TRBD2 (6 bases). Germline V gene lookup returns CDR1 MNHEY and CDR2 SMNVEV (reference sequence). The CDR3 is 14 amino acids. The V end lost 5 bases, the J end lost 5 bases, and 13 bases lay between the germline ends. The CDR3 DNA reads TGTGCCAGCAGTAAAAGACTAGGGGACAATGAGCAGTTCTTC. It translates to CASSKRLGDNEQFF.

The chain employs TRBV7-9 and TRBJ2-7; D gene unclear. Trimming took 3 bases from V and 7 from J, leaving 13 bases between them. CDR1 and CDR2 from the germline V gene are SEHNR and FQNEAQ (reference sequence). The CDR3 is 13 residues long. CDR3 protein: CASSFGAPREQYF. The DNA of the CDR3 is TGTGCCAGCAGCTTCGGAGCTCCTAGAGAGCAGTACTTC.

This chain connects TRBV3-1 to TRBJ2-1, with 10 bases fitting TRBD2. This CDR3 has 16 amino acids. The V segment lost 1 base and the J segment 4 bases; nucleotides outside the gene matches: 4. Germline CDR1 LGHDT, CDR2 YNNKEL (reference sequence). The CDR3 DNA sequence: TGTGCCAGCAGCCAAGCTGGGACTAGCGTATACAATGAGCAGTTCTTC. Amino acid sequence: CASSQAGTSVYNEQFF.

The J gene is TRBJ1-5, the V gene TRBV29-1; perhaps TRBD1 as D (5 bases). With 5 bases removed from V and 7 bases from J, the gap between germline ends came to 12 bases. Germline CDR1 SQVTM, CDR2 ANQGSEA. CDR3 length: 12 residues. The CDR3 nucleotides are TGCAGCGTTAAAACGGGGACGCAGCCCCAGCATTTT. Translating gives CSVKTGTQPQHF.

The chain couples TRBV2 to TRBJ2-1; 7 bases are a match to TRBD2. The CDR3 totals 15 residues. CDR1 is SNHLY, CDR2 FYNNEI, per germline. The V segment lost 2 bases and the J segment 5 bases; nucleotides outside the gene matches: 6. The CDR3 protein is CASSEYLAVHNEQFF. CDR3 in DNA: TGTGCCAGCAGTGAATACCTAGCGGTACACAATGAGCAGTTCTTC.

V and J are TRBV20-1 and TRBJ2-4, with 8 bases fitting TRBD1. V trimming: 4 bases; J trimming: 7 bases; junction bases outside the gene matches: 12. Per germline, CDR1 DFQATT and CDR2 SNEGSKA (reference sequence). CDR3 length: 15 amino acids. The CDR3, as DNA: TGCAGTGCTACTAGCCAAGACAGGGGCGGGAACATTCAGTACTTC. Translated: CSATSQDRGGNIQYF.

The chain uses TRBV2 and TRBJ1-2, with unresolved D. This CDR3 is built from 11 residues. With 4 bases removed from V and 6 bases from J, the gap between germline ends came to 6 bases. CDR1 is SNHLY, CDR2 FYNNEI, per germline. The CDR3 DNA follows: TGTGCCAGCAGTGGGAATGATGGCTACACCTTC. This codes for CASSGNDGYTF.

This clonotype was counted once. The CDR3 DNA reads TGTGCCAGCAGCTTAGGTGACAGAGATGTTTATGGCTACACCTTC. It is translated as CASSLGDRDVYGYTF. The gene calls are TRBV7-9 and TRBJ1-2; D is perhaps TRBD1 (5 bases). The length of the CDR3 is 15 residues. V was trimmed by 1 base and J by 5 bases, leaving 14 bases between them. Germline values: CDR1 SEHNR, CDR2 FQNEAQ (reference sequence).

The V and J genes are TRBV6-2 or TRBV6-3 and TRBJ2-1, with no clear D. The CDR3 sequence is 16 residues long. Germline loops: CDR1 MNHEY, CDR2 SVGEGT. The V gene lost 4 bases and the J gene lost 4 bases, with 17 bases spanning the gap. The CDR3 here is CASSFEGREPYNEQFF. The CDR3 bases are TGTGCCAGCAGTTTCGAAGGACGAGAACCATACAATGAGCAGTTCTTC.

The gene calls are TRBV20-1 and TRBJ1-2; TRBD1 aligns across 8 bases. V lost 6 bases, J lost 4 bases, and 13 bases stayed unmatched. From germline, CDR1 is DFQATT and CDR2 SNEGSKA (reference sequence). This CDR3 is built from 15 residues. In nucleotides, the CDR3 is TGCAGTGCGGGCAAGATGGACAGGGCGGGCTATGGCTACACCTTC. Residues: CSAGKMDRAGYGYTF.

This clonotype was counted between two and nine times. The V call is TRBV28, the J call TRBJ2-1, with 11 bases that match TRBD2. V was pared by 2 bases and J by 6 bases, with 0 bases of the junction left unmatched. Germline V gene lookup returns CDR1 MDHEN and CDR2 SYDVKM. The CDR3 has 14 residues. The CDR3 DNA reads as TGTGCCAGCAGTTTACTAGCGGGAGGCAATGAGCAGTTCTTC. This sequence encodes CASSLLAGGNEQFF.

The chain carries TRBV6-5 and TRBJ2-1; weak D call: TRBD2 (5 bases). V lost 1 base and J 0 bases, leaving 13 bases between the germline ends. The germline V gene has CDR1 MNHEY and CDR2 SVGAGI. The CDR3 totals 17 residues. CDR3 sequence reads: CASSYLEVTSSYNEQFF. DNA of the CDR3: TGTGCCAGCAGTTACTTGGAGGTTACGAGCTCCTACAATGAGCAGTTCTTC.

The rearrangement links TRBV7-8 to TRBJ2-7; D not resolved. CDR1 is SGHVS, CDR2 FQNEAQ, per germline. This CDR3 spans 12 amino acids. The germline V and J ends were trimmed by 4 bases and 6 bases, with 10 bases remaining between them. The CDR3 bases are TGTGCCAGCAGCTCCATAACCCGCGAGCAGTACTTC. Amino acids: CASSSITREQYF.